A selection of T cell receptor beta chains follows, all from one sample in a study of human T cells and chemical hapten exposure. TCRdb re-called the RACE reads through MiXCR, storing one row per CDR3 protein. The sample shows tens of thousands of distinct CDR3 sequences, about 10% of them seen only once. The source material was whole blood, sampled in connection with sensitization to the hapten diphenylcyclopropenone (DPC). These receptors were obtained from a woman aged 40 to 55 with alopecia areata. Some clones in this sample may be carry-over from other donors' samples. Both conserved end residues are part of each CDR3. The order of the fields is clone size, D gene, J gene, V gene, CDR3 DNA, CDR3 protein. The D gene is left open where the match is weak. Size is stated for part of the rows, as once, few or many counts, or as a class when the clone is expanded.

size: NA; D: NA; J: TRBJ1-5; V: TRBV5-6; DNA: TGTGCCAGCAGCTTGAGGGAGGTTACCAATCAGCCCCAGCATTTT; CDR3: CASSLREVTNQPQHF
size: many; D: TRBD1; J: TRBJ1-3; V: TRBV7-2; DNA: TGTGCCAGCAGCCCGCGACAGGGGGCTTCTGAAAACACCATATATTTT; CDR3: CASSPRQGASENTIYF
size: many; D: TRBD1; J: TRBJ1-5; V: TRBV20-1; DNA: TGCAGTGCTAGCGCCCCGACAGGGCCGGGATCCCATCAGCCCCAGCATTTT; CDR3: CSASAPTGPGSHQPQHF
size: NA; D: NA; J: TRBJ1-4; V: TRBV18; DNA: TGTGCCAGCTCGGGGGATGCAACTAATGAAAAACTGTTTTTT; CDR3: CASSGDATNEKLFF
size: NA; D: NA; J: TRBJ2-7; V: TRBV5-4; DNA: TGTGCCAGCAGCCCCCCTGGGGGTCAAAGCTCCTACGAGCAGTACTTC; CDR3: CASSPPGGQSSYEQYF
size: few; D: NA; J: TRBJ1-1; V: TRBV2; DNA: TGTGCCAGCAGCCCAGTGAACACTGAAGCTTTCTTT; CDR3: CASSPVNTEAFF
size: once; D: NA; J: TRBJ1-2; V: TRBV29-1; DNA: TGCAGCGTTGAAGACCTTGGACAAGTCTATGGCTACACCTTC; CDR3: CSVEDLGQVYGYTF
size: many; D: NA; J: TRBJ2-2; V: TRBV29-1; DNA: TGCAGCGGAATTTCGCACAGTACATCCACCGGGGAGCTGTTTTTT; CDR3: CSGISHSTSTGELFF
size: NA; D: TRBD1; J: TRBJ2-7; V: TRBV7-2; DNA: TGTGCCAGCAGTTCGCAAACGGGACAGTGGGAGCAGTACTTC; CDR3: CASSSQTGQWEQYF
size: NA; D: NA; J: TRBJ2-3; V: TRBV11-2; DNA: TGTGCCAGCAGCTCCGAAGGACGGAATACGCAGTATTTT; CDR3: CASSSEGRNTQYF
size: once; D: NA; J: TRBJ2-1; V: TRBV15; DNA: TGTGCCACCAGCAGAGATTCGAGGGGTGAGCAGTTCTTC; CDR3: CATSRDSRGEQFF
size: many; D: NA; J: TRBJ1-1; V: TRBV9; DNA: TGTGCCAGCAGCCTCGGACACCTTGGAAACACTGAAGCTTTCTTT; CDR3: CASSLGHLGNTEAFF
size: many; D: NA; J: TRBJ2-7; V: TRBV4-3; DNA: TGCGCCAGCAGCCGCGCGGCGGCGAGCTCCTACGAGCAGTACTTC; CDR3: CASSRAAASSYEQYF
size: many; D: NA; J: TRBJ1-1; V: TRBV3-1; DNA: TGTGCCAGCAGCCAAATCGGGGAGAACACTGAAGCTTTCTTT; CDR3: CASSQIGENTEAFF
size: few; D: NA; J: TRBJ2-7; V: TRBV19; DNA: TGTGCCACATCGAGAGGACAGCTAATCTCCTACGAGCAGTACTTC; CDR3: CATSRGQLISYEQYF
size: many; D: TRBD2; J: TRBJ2-2; V: TRBV5-4; DNA: TGTGCCAGCAGCCCCGCTAGCGGGGGATCTAACACCGGGGAGCTGTTTTTT; CDR3: CASSPASGGSNTGELFF
size: NA; D: NA; J: TRBJ2-7; V: TRBV29-1; DNA: TGCAGCGTTGGCGGGGCCTACGAGCAGTACTTC; CDR3: CSVGGAYEQYF
size: NA; D: NA; J: TRBJ1-2; V: TRBV7-2; DNA: TGTGCCAGCAGCTTAATAGCCCGGGGGAACTATGGCTACACCTTC; CDR3: CASSLIARGNYGYTF
size: NA; D: TRBD1; J: TRBJ1-1; V: TRBV5-4; DNA: TGTGCCAGCAGCGCACCGGGACAGAGGCATACTGAAGCTTTCTTT; CDR3: CASSAPGQRHTEAFF
size: NA; D: NA; J: TRBJ2-5; V: TRBV7-9; DNA: TGTGCCAGCAGCTTAGGCCACATGGAGGGAGAGACCCAGTACTTC; CDR3: CASSLGHMEGETQYF
size: few; D: NA; J: TRBJ2-7; V: TRBV6-2/TRBV6-3; DNA: TGTGCCAGCAAAGGGACGCTCTCCTACGAGCAGTACTTC; CDR3: CASKGTLSYEQYF
size: NA; D: NA; J: TRBJ2-7; V: TRBV10-2; DNA: TGCGCCAGCAGTGAGTTCCCGACTAGTGGATACGAGCAGTACTTC; CDR3: CASSEFPTSGYEQYF
size: few; D: NA; J: TRBJ2-1; V: TRBV6-6; DNA: TGTGCCAGCCTCCCAGGGCCAGGCAATGAGCAGTTCTTC; CDR3: CASLPGPGNEQFF
size: many; D: TRBD1; J: TRBJ2-7; V: TRBV7-2; DNA: TGTGCCAGCAGCCCCTTCAGGGGGAGAAGCTCCTACGAGCAGTACTTC; CDR3: CASSPFRGRSSYEQYF
size: NA; D: NA; J: TRBJ2-5; V: TRBV5-1; DNA: TGCGCCAGCAGCCGGCGGGCGCCAGGGACCCAGTACTTC; CDR3: CASSRRAPGTQYF
size: many; D: TRBD1; J: TRBJ1-2; V: TRBV19; DNA: TGTGCCACGGGACAGGGCCCAACTAACTATGGCTACACCTTC; CDR3: CATGQGPTNYGYTF
size: many; D: NA; J: TRBJ2-3; V: TRBV18; DNA: TGTGCCAGCTCACTACCACGGAAGCAAGCCCCGGGAAGCACAGATACGCAGTATTTT; CDR3: CASSLPRKQAPGSTDTQYF
size: NA; D: NA; J: TRBJ1-3; V: TRBV28; DNA: TGTGCCACAGCGACCTTAAAGGAAAACACCATATATTTT; CDR3: CATATLKENTIYF
size: many; D: NA; J: TRBJ1-2; V: TRBV28; DNA: TGTGCCAGCAGAGCCGGGACTGGCTATGGCTACACCTTC; CDR3: CASRAGTGYGYTF
size: many; D: TRBD2; J: TRBJ2-3; V: TRBV29-1; DNA: TGCAGCGTTCGTTGGACTAGCGGGAAGTCAGATACGCAGTATTTT; CDR3: CSVRWTSGKSDTQYF
size: many; D: NA; J: TRBJ1-2; V: TRBV4-3; DNA: TGCGCCAGCAGCCATGACGGGCCGCGGGGTGGCTACACCTTC; CDR3: CASSHDGPRGGYTF
size: many; D: TRBD1; J: TRBJ2-3; V: TRBV6-1; DNA: TGTGCCAGCAGTGAAGGACCCAGGGGGCTTGGCACAGATACGCAGTATTTT; CDR3: CASSEGPRGLGTDTQYF
size: many; D: NA; J: TRBJ2-3; V: TRBV6-4; DNA: TGTGCCAGCAGTCCCCAGGGCACAGATACGCAGTATTTT; CDR3: CASSPQGTDTQYF
size: many; D: NA; J: TRBJ2-3; V: TRBV7-2; DNA: TGTGCCAGCAGCTTAGCGGGAGATCCAGATACGCAGTATTTT; CDR3: CASSLAGDPDTQYF
size: NA; D: TRBD2; J: TRBJ2-1; V: TRBV28; DNA: TGTGCCAGCAGTCAAAGCGGGGGCCCTTACAATGAGCAGTTCTTC; CDR3: CASSQSGGPYNEQFF
size: few; D: TRBD1; J: TRBJ1-2; V: TRBV13; DNA: TGTGCCAGCAGCTCCGGACAGGGCGGGGACTATGGCTACACCTTC; CDR3: CASSSGQGGDYGYTF
size: NA; D: NA; J: TRBJ2-2; V: TRBV9; DNA: TGTGCCAGCAGCTCCCTCTCTCTCGGGGCCGCCTTTGGGTATGGCGGGGAGCTGTTTTTT; CDR3: CASSSLSLGAAFGYGGELFF
size: many; D: TRBD2; J: TRBJ2-1; V: TRBV14; DNA: TGTGCCAGCAGCCCACAAGCGCGCCTAGCGGGGGGCTCCTACAATGAGCAGTTCTTC; CDR3: CASSPQARLAGGSYNEQFF
size: many; D: NA; J: TRBJ2-3; V: TRBV28; DNA: TGTGCCAGCAGTTTAAGGGCAGATACGCAGTATTTT; CDR3: CASSLRADTQYF
size: few; D: TRBD2; J: TRBJ2-2; V: TRBV19; DNA: TGTGCCAGTAGTGCCTATAGCGGGAGGGCCAGGACCGGGGAGCTGTTTTTT; CDR3: CASSAYSGRARTGELFF
size: few; D: NA; J: TRBJ1-5; V: TRBV5-6; DNA: TGTGCCAGCAGCTCCACCAGGGGTAATCAGCCCCAGCATTTT; CDR3: CASSSTRGNQPQHF
size: many; D: TRBD2; J: TRBJ2-5; V: TRBV6-5; DNA: TGTGCCAGCAGTCCCGGGGGGGCTCGGGAGACCCAGTACTTC; CDR3: CASSPGGARETQYF
size: NA; D: NA; J: TRBJ2-1; V: TRBV3-1; DNA: TGTGCCAGCAGCCATTTGACCGTAACCTACAATGAGCAGTTCTTC; CDR3: CASSHLTVTYNEQFF
size: many; D: TRBD1; J: TRBJ1-1; V: TRBV28; DNA: TGTGCCAGCAGTAAAAGAATAACAGGGGCCCTTCGAGCTTTCTTT; CDR3: CASSKRITGALRAFF
size: many; D: TRBD1; J: TRBJ2-7; V: TRBV10-3; DNA: TGTGCCATCAGGGACAGGGACGAGCAGTACTTC; CDR3: CAIRDRDEQYF
size: few; D: NA; J: TRBJ2-3; V: TRBV28; DNA: TGTGCCAGCAATGCAGGGGGGAAGATCACAGATACGCAGTATTTT; CDR3: CASNAGGKITDTQYF
size: many; D: NA; J: TRBJ2-2; V: TRBV29-1; DNA: TGCAGCGTGATGGGTCCCGGGGAGCTGTTTTTT; CDR3: CSVMGPGELFF
size: NA; D: NA; J: TRBJ2-5; V: TRBV7-2; DNA: TGTGCCAGCTTCTGGGGGGAGACCCAGTACTTC; CDR3: CASFWGETQYF
size: many; D: NA; J: TRBJ2-5; V: TRBV28; DNA: TGTGCCAGCAGTTTATTAGGGGCAGGGACGATCGAGACCCAGTACTTC; CDR3: CASSLLGAGTIETQYF
size: few; D: TRBD2; J: TRBJ2-1; V: TRBV5-4; DNA: TGTGCCAGCAGCCTGGCCGGGGCTAGCGGGGCCAATGAGCAGTTCTTC; CDR3: CASSLAGASGANEQFF
size: many; D: NA; J: TRBJ1-3; V: TRBV12-3/TRBV12-4; DNA: TGTGCCAGCAGGGCCAGGCTGGCTGGAAACACCATATATTTT; CDR3: CASRARLAGNTIYF
size: NA; D: NA; J: TRBJ1-1; V: TRBV18; DNA: TGTGCCAGCTCACCACTTGAACTAACAGGGAACACTGAAGCTTTCTTT; CDR3: CASSPLELTGNTEAFF